The 32 T cell receptor beta chains given below trace back to one sample, sequenced in a study of T cell changes during pregnancy in multiple sclerosis. Libraries were prepared by immunoSEQ multiplex PCR; TCRdb keeps only in-frame clonotypes and omits some of them. The repertoire holds roughly 35,000 clones, with about nine tenths as singletons. The specimen was CD8+ T cells from peripheral blood mononuclear cells, collected before pregnancy. Every receptor here comes from a female donor with multiple sclerosis, enrolled in a pregnancy study.

The gene calls are TRBV4-1 and TRBJ2-7, with D possibly being TRBD1 (6 bases). Deletions cut 4 bases from V and 9 bases from J, with 22 bases between. In germline, CDR1 is MGHRA, CDR2 YSYEKL. The CDR3 has 15 amino acids. The CDR3, as DNA: TGCGCCAGCAGCCCTGAGTCGACAGGACATCGGGGGCAGTACTTC. Its translation: CASSPESTGHRGQYF.

The V gene is TRBV19, the J gene TRBJ1-5; 8 bases are shared with TRBD1. The germline gives CDR1 LNHDA, CDR2 SQIVND (reference sequence). CDR3 size: 13 residues. V shed 8 bases, J shed 6 bases, and the junction held 6 bases outside the gene matches. The CDR3 bases are TGTGCCAGTGGAAGACAGGGGCGTCAGCCCCAGCATTTT. This sequence encodes CASGRQGRQPQHF.

V gene TRBV7-9 combines with J gene TRBJ2-7; D gene uncertain. The germline V and J ends were trimmed by 3 bases and 1 base, with 16 bases remaining between them. From germline, CDR1 is SEHNR and CDR2 FQNEAQ (reference sequence). CDR3 length: 16 amino acids. CDR3 sequence reads: CASSFEHAARSYEQYF. CDR3 DNA sequence: TGTGCCAGCAGCTTTGAACATGCGGCCCGATCCTACGAGCAGTACTTC.

This chain uses TRBV19 with TRBJ2-7, with 8 bases aligning to TRBD1. Per the germline V gene, CDR1 is LNHDA and CDR2 is SQIVND (reference sequence). J was trimmed by 5 bases and V by 5 bases; bases with no gene match: 5. CDR3 length: 13 amino acids. The CDR3 reads CASSVDRADEQYF. The DNA for the CDR3 is TGTGCCAGTAGTGTGGACAGGGCGGACGAGCAGTACTTC.

This clone was picked up one time. The CDR3 reads CASSEGLSYEQYF. The CDR3 DNA sequence: TGTGCCAGCAGTGAGGGACTATCTTACGAGCAGTACTTC. The chain recombines TRBV6-1 with TRBJ2-7, with 7 bases lining up with TRBD2. The CDR3 contains 13 residues. Germline values: CDR1 MNHNS, CDR2 SASEGT. The trim removed 3 bases at V and 4 bases at J, leaving 3 bases unmatched.

This chain joins TRBV2 and TRBJ1-1; D call uncertain. The V end was cut by 7 bases, the J end by 3 bases, with 9 bases between. The CDR3 is 12 amino acids. The germline gives CDR1 SNHLY, CDR2 FYNNEI. The CDR3 DNA is TGTGCCAGCACCTCGAGTTACACTGAAGCTTTCTTT. This gives the protein CASTSSYTEAFF. Using reference TRBV2 and TRBJ1-1 for the parts outside the CDR3, the full variable domain is EPEVTQTPSHQVTQMGQEVILRCVPISNHLYFYWYRQILGQKVEFLVSFYNNEISEKSEIFDDQFSVERPDGSNFTLKIRSTKLEDSAMYFCASTSSYTEAFFGQGTRLTVV.

The chain joins TRBV10-3 to TRBJ1-4, with a tentative D call TRBD1 (6 bases). Germline V CDR1 and CDR2: ENHRY, SYGVKD. CDR3 length: 16 residues. The V gene lost 3 bases and the J gene lost 4 bases, with 15 bases spanning the gap. CDR3 DNA: TGTGCCATCAGTGAATACGACAGGACGAATAATGAAAAACTGTTTTTT. It is translated as CAISEYDRTNNEKLFF.

V is TRBV7-9 and J is TRBJ1-5; tentative D call: TRBD1 (5 bases). CDR1 and CDR2 (germline): SEHNR, FQNEAQ (reference sequence). The CDR3 length is 19 residues. Trimming stripped 6 bases from V and 0 bases from J, with 24 bases between. The CDR3 DNA follows: TGTGCCAGCAGTCCCTCGACGGGACTGTTCGGATATAGCAATCAGCCCCAGCATTTT. Amino acid sequence: CASSPSTGLFGYSNQPQHF.

This clone occurred once. This chain links TRBV29-1 with TRBJ2-7; 7 bases agree with TRBD2. The CDR3 has 12 residues. V lost 5 bases, J lost 7 bases, and 8 bases stayed unmatched. Germline assignment: CDR1 SQVTM and CDR2 ANQGSEA. Here the CDR3 reads CSVPRTGGEQYF. For the CDR3, the DNA is TGCAGCGTTCCTAGAACGGGGGGTGAGCAGTACTTC.

The chain links TRBV12-5 to TRBJ2-6; D perhaps matches TRBD1 (5 bases). CDR3 length: 18 residues. In germline, CDR1 is LGHNT, CDR2 FRNRAP. V was pared by 5 bases and J by 5 bases, with 22 bases between. The CDR3 sequence is CASGLQRAGQSRANVLTF. The CDR3 DNA is TGTGCTAGTGGTCTCCAGCGTGCAGGACAAAGTCGGGCCAACGTCCTGACTTTC.

The gene calls are TRBV21-1 and TRBJ1-5. TRBV21-1 is a pseudogene segment. The CDR3 runs to 17 residues. CDR3 bases: TGTGCCAGCAGATACGTTCTAGTACATTGGCATCATCAGCCCCAGCATTTT. Translated, it gives CASRYVLVHWHHQPQHF.

The chain employs TRBV5-1 and TRBJ1-1; TRBD1 aligns across 7 bases. The germline gives CDR1 SGHRS, CDR2 YFSETQ. This CDR3 contains 14 residues. The V and J ends lost 2 bases and 5 bases, in that order; junction bases with no gene match: 6. CDR3 in DNA: TGCGCCAGCAGCTTAACAGGGGCTTGGACTGAAGCTTTCTTT. The encoded protein is CASSLTGAWTEAFF.

The chain uses TRBV2 and TRBJ2-7, with 9 positions matching TRBD1. With V trimmed by 6 bases and J by 7 bases, 7 bases remained unmatched. The V gene's germline CDR1 is SNHLY and CDR2 FYNNEI. CDR3 size: 13 residues. The chain's CDR3 is CASRPTGGDEQYF. The CDR3 DNA is TGTGCCAGCAGGCCGACAGGGGGGGATGAGCAGTACTTC.

The J gene is TRBJ1-1, the V gene TRBV6-6; 9 bases are a match to TRBD1. Per the germline V gene, CDR1 is MNHNY and CDR2 is SVGAGI (reference sequence). With 4 bases clipped from V and 6 bases from J, the junction kept 12 bases outside the gene matches. This CDR3 is 16 amino acids long. The DNA of the CDR3 is TGTGCCAGCAGTTCTCTGGCCGGGACAGGGTGGGCTGAAGCTTTCTTT. Its protein product is CASSSLAGTGWAEAFF.

The V and J genes are TRBV7-9 and TRBJ1-1, with D maybe TRBD1 (5 bases). The ends were cut back, 6 bases at V and 6 bases at J, with 20 bases in the middle. Germline V CDR1 and CDR2: SEHNR, FQNEAQ (reference sequence). The CDR3 covers 15 residues. CDR3 region: CASRSGGGSGAEAFF. The CDR3 DNA sequence: TGTGCCAGCAGATCGGGCGGGGGGTCGGGCGCTGAAGCTTTCTTT.

The chain carries TRBV7-6 and TRBJ2-3, with TRBD2 matching over 8 bases. Germline V gene sequence: CDR1 SGHVS, CDR2 FNYEAQ. CDR3 length: 15 amino acids. V shed 3 bases, J shed 1 base, and the junction held 3 bases outside the gene matches. The CDR3: CASSFSGARTDTQYF. Here the CDR3 DNA reads TGTGCCAGCAGCTTTAGCGGGGCGCGCACAGATACGCAGTATTTT.

The gene calls are TRBV27 and TRBJ2-2; TRBD2 matches at 14 bases. The V gene end was trimmed by 0 bases and the J gene end by 6 bases; junction bases not matched to a gene: 12. CDR1 and CDR2 from the germline V gene are MNHEY and SMNVEV (reference sequence). This CDR3 is 20 amino acids long. The CDR3 DNA sequence: TGTGCCAGCAGTTTATCGACGTTTGGACTAGCGGGGGGCCCCGCCGGGGAGCTGTTTTTT. It codes for CASSLSTFGLAGGPAGELFF.

The rearrangement links TRBV14 to TRBJ1-1, with TRBD1 as a possible D gene (6 bases). Germline lookup yields CDR1 SGHDN and CDR2 FVKESK. The length of the CDR3 is 15 residues. V was cut by 5 bases and J by 4 bases, with 17 bases left in between. CDR3 in DNA: TGTGCCAGCAGCTTCAATCCACAGGGAGTCACTGAAGCTTTCTTT. This codes for CASSFNPQGVTEAFF.

The V call is TRBV2, the J call TRBJ2-7, with a possible D match to TRBD1 (5 bases). Trimming stripped 0 bases from V and 3 bases from J, with 12 bases between. CDR1 is SNHLY and CDR2 is FYNNEI in the germline V gene. This CDR3 spans 15 amino acids. The CDR3 nucleotides read TGTGCCAGCAGTGAAGCGACAGCAGCATACTACGAGCAGTACTTC. The encoded protein is CASSEATAAYYEQYF.

The genes are TRBV5-6 and TRBJ2-3; D unclear. The CDR3 spans 12 residues. CDR1 and CDR2 from the germline V gene are SGHDT and YYEEEE. With 0 bases removed from V and 4 bases from J, the gap between germline ends came to 3 bases. DNA of the CDR3: TGTGCCAGCAGCTTGGCCGCAGATACGCAGTATTTT. Protein sequence: CASSLAADTQYF. The entire variable domain, with the rest obtained from reference TRBV5-6 and TRBJ2-3, is as follows: DAGVTQSPTHLIKTRGQQVTLRCSPKSGHDTVSWYQQALGQGPQFIFQYYEEEERQRGNFPDRFSGHQFPNYSSELNVNALLLGDSALYLCASSLAADTQYFGPGTRLTVL.

The rearrangement links TRBV10-3 to TRBJ2-7; 7 positions agree with TRBD2. This CDR3 has 14 amino acids. The J segment lost 2 bases and the V segment lost 10 bases, leaving 11 bases of the junction unmatched. Germline V gene sequence: CDR1 ENHRY, CDR2 SYGVKD. CDR3 DNA: TGTGCCACCGGAACTCGGGGGGTGCCCTACGAGCAGTACTTC. This codes for CATGTRGVPYEQYF.

The rearrangement uses TRBV19 and TRBJ1-1; D may be TRBD1 (5 bases). The germline V and J ends were trimmed by 9 bases and 3 bases, with 14 bases remaining between them. Germline V gene lookup returns CDR1 LNHDA and CDR2 SQIVND (reference sequence). This CDR3 has 13 amino acids. The CDR3 loop reads CASNPRGDTEAFF. CDR3 coding DNA: TGTGCCAGCAATCCTCGGGGGGACACTGAAGCTTTCTTT.

The chain links TRBV25-1 to TRBJ2-6, with TRBD1 matching over 9 bases. Unmatched junction bases numbered 3, after V lost 3 bases and J lost 0 bases. The CDR3 is made up of 17 amino acids. The V gene's germline CDR1 is MGHDK and CDR2 SYGVNS. CDR3 nucleotides: TGTGCCAGCAGTGAGGGACAGGGTAGCTCTGGGGCCAACGTCCTGACTTTC. Translation gives CASSEGQGSSGANVLTF. The full variable domain, with the rest looked up from reference TRBV25-1 and TRBJ2-6, is EADIYQTPRYLVIGTGKKITLECSQTMGHDKMYWYQQDPGMELHLIHYSYGVNSTEKGDLSSESTVSRIRTEHFPLTLESARPSHTSQYLCASSEGQGSSGANVLTFGAGSRLTVL.

Only a few counts were recorded for this clone. J is TRBJ2-2 and V is TRBV6-5; unclear D gene. Germline lookup yields CDR1 MNHEY and CDR2 SVGAGI. Trimming left V 7 bases short and J 5 bases short, with 8 bases between. This CDR3 has 12 residues. CDR3 sequence (DNA): TGTGCCAGCACCCTCGGGACCGGGGAGCTGTTTTTT. Its protein product is CASTLGTGELFF.

This clone was found once. J is TRBJ2-3 and V is TRBV11-1, with a tentative D call TRBD2 (6 bases). The CDR3 covers 14 residues. CDR1 is SGHAT and CDR2 is FQDESV in the germline V gene (reference sequence). The V gene lost 8 bases and the J gene lost 1 base, with 13 bases spanning the gap. The CDR3: CASGGDGGTDTQYF. The CDR3 DNA reads TGTGCCAGCGGAGGGGATGGAGGCACAGATACGCAGTATTTT.

The CDR3 DNA reads TGCAGCGTTGAAGCGCTCGGGACCCAGCATTTT. Translated: CSVEALGTQHF. J is TRBJ1-5 and V is TRBV29-1, with D unclear. CDR1 is SQVTM, CDR2 ANQGSEA, per germline. The CDR3 is made up of 11 amino acids. Trimming left V 1 base short and J 11 bases short, with 9 bases between.

The chain uses TRBV9 and TRBJ2-1; D not resolved. Trimming took 4 bases from V and 0 from J, leaving 11 bases between them. The CDR3 totals 15 residues. Germline V lookup: CDR1 SGDLS, CDR2 YYNGEE. DNA of the CDR3: TGTGCCAGCAGCCCCCCCCCGAGCTCCTACAATGAGCAGTTCTTC. Translation gives CASSPPPSSYNEQFF.

The gene calls are TRBV6-1 and TRBJ2-1; tentatively, D is TRBD2 (6 bases). The ends were cut back, 3 bases at V and 7 bases at J, with 13 bases in the middle. From germline, CDR1 is MNHNS and CDR2 SASEGT. The CDR3 covers 14 residues. The CDR3 loop is CASSDYLGLNEQFF. For the CDR3, the DNA is TGTGCCAGCAGTGATTACTTGGGACTTAATGAGCAGTTCTTC.

This chain connects TRBV5-4 to TRBJ2-7; 9 bases agree with TRBD1. CDR1 and CDR2 (germline): SGHNT, YYREEE (reference sequence). The ends lost 2 bases at V and 5 bases at J; junction bases unmatched: 5. CDR3 length: 14 residues. The CDR3 DNA sequence: TGTGCCAGCAGCTTTGGGGACAGGGTCCACGAGCAGTACTTC. This translates into CASSFGDRVHEQYF.

The rearrangement uses TRBV6-5 and TRBJ2-7; 10 bases align to TRBD2. The V segment lost 6 bases and the J segment 7 bases; nucleotides outside the gene matches: 9. The CDR3 is 14 residues long. CDR1 MNHEY and CDR2 SVGAGI come from the germline V gene. As DNA, the CDR3 is TGTGCCAGCAGGGAGCGGGAGGGCTGGGGGGAGCAGTACTTC. Encoded protein: CASREREGWGEQYF.

The gene calls are TRBV6-5 and TRBJ1-2; D possibly corresponds to TRBD1 (6 bases). The length of the CDR3 is 14 residues. V was clipped by 2 bases and J by 2 bases, with 9 bases between them. Germline CDR1 MNHEY, CDR2 SVGAGI. CDR3 nucleotides: TGTGCCAGCAGTTACGTTGGGACAAACTATGGCTACACCTTC. Amino acids: CASSYVGTNYGYTF.

The chain combines TRBV6-4 with TRBJ2-1; 9 nucleotides match TRBD1. CDR1 MRHNA and CDR2 SNTAGT come from the germline V gene. This CDR3 contains 18 residues. After removal of 0 bases from V and 4 bases from J, the junction contained 10 bases not matched to a gene. The CDR3 coding sequence is TGTGCCAGCAGTGACTCGATTTTTGTCGGACAGGGGTACAATGAGCAGTTCTTC. Protein: CASSDSIFVGQGYNEQFF.